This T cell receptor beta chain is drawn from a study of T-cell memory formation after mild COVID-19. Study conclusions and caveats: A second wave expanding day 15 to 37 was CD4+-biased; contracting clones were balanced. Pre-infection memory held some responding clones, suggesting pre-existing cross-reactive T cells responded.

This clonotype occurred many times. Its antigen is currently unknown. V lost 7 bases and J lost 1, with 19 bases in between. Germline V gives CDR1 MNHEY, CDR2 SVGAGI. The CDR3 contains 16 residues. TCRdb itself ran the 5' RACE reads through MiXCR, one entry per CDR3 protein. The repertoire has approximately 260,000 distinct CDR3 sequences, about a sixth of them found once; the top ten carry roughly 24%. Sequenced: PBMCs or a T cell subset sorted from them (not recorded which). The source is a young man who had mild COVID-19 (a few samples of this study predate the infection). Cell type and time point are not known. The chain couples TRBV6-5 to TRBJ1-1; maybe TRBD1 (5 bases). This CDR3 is CASNPGRRARNTEAFF. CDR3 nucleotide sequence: TGTGCCAGCAACCCGGGACGGAGGGCCAGGAACACTGAAGCTTTCTTT.